This entry lists 3 T cell receptor beta chains sequenced from one sample in a study of CD8 T cells in ankylosing spondylitis listed by TCRdb under 2017. The library relied on 5' RACE. The instrument was an Illumina HiSeq 2500. TCRdb's own reprocessing of the public reads used fastp at Q25 and MiXCR and kept productive beta chains. Rows merge per CDR3 protein into single entries with the most common DNA and genes. The sample table records 350,000 to 400,000 distinct CDR3 sequences; approximately 20% of these occur just once. Around 13% of the sample is in the top ten clones. Input material: blood, either unsorted or a sorted T cell fraction (not recorded which). Receptors were obtained from a male donor with ankylosing spondylitis or in good health (not recorded which).

This chain connects TRBV29-1 to TRBJ2-7; D is uncertain. Germline CDR1 is SQVTM and CDR2 is ANQGSEA. Trimming pared 6 bases from V and 3 bases from J, leaving 15 bases between. The CDR3 contains 13 residues. This CDR3 reads CSVTLATGYEQYF. The CDR3, as DNA: TGCAGCGTGACCTTAGCTACGGGCTACGAGCAGTACTTC.

This clonotype was detected a few times. The V call is TRBV11-2, the J call TRBJ2-7; possibly TRBD1 for D (5 bases). Germline-derived CDR1 and CDR2 are SGHAT and FQNNGV. The V end lost 3 bases, the J end lost 5 bases, and 14 bases lay between the germline ends. This CDR3 is 14 amino acids long. CDR3 region: CASSFWGRPHEQYF. CDR3 nucleotide sequence: TGTGCCAGCAGCTTTTGGGGCAGGCCCCACGAGCAGTACTTC. Variable domain in full (rest from reference TRBV11-2 and TRBJ2-7): EAGVAQSPRYKIIEKRQSVAFWCNPISGHATLYWYQQILGQGPKLLIQFQNNGVVDDSQLPKDRFSAERLKGVDSTLKIQPAKLEDSAVYLCASSFWGRPHEQYFGPGTRLTVT.

The chain joins TRBV2 to TRBJ2-6, with D perhaps matching TRBD1 (5 bases). This CDR3 spans 16 amino acids. V shed 0 bases and J shed 2 bases, with 8 bases lying between them. Per germline, CDR1 SNHLY and CDR2 FYNNEI. The CDR3 here is CASSEAQGAGANVLTF. The CDR3, as DNA: TGTGCCAGCAGTGAAGCGCAAGGGGCTGGGGCCAACGTCCTGACTTTC.